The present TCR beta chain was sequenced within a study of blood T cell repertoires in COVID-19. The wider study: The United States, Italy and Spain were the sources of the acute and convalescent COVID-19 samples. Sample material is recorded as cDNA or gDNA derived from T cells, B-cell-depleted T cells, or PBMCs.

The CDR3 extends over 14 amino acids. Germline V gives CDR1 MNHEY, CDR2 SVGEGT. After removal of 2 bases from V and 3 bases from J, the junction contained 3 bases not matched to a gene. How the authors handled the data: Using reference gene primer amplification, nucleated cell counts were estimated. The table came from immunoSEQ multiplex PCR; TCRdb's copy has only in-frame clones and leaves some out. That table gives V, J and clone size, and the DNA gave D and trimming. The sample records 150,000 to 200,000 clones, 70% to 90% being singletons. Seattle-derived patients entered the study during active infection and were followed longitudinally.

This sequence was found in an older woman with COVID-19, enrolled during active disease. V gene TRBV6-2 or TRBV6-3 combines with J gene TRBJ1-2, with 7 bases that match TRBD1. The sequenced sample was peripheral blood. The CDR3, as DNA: TGTGCCAGCAGTTACGACAGGGCCTACTATGGCTACACCTTC. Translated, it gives CASSYDRAYYGYTF.